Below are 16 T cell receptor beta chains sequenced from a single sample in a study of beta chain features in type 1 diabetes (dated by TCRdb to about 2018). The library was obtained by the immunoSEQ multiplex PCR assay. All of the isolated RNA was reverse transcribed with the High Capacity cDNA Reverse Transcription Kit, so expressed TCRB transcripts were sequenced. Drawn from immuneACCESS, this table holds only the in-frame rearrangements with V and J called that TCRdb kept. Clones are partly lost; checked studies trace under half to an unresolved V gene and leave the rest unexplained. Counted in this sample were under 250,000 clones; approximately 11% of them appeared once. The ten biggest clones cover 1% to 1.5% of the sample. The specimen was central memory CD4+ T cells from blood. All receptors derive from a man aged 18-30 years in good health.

CDR3 in amino acids: CASSHRDRGDIQYF. In DNA form, the CDR3 reads TGTGCCAGCAGTCATAGGGACAGGGGAGACATTCAGTACTTC. The chain joins TRBV5-8 to TRBJ2-4; 10 bases fit TRBD1. This CDR3 has 14 amino acids. J gave up 8 bases and V 5 bases, and 7 bases lay outside the gene matches. Germline V gene sequence: CDR1 SGHTS, CDR2 YDEGEE.

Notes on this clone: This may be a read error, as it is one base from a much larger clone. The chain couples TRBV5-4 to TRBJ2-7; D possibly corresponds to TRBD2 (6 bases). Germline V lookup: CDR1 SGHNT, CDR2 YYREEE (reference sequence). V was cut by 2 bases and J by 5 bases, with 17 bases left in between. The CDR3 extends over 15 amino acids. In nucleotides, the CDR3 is TGTGCCAGCAGCTTAATCCCGGGACGGGGGAACGAGCAGTACTTC. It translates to CASSLIPGRGNEQYF. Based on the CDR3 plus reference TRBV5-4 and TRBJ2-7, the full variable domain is ETGVTQSPTHLIKTRGQQVTLRCSSQSGHNTVSWYQQALGQGPQFIFQYYREEENGRGNFPPRFSGLQFPNYSSELNVNALELDDSALYLCASSLIPGRGNEQYFGPGTRLTVT.

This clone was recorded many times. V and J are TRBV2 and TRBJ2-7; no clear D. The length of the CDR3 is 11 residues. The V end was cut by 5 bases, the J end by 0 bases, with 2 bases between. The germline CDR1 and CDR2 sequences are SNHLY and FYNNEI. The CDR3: CASSYSYEQYF. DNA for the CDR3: TGTGCCAGCAGTTACTCCTACGAGCAGTACTTC.

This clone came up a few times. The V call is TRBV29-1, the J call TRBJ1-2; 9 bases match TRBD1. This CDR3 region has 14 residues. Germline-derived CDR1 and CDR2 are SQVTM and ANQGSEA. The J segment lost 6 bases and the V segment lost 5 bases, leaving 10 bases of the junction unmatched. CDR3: CSVKKTGGNDGYTF. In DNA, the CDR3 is TGCAGCGTTAAGAAAACAGGGGGCAACGATGGCTACACCTTC.

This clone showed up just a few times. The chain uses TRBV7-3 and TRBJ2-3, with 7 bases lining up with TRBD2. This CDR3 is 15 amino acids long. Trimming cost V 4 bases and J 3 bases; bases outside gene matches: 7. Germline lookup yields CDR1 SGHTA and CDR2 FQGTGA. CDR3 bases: TGTGCCAGCAGCTCGGGAGCCGGGAGGACAGATACGCAGTATTTT. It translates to CASSSGAGRTDTQYF.

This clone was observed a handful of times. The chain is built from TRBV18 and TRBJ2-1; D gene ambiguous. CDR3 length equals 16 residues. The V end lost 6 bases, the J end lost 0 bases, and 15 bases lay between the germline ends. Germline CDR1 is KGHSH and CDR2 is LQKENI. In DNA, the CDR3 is TGTGCCAGCTCCCCGAGAGACCAGAGCTCCTACAATGAGCAGTTCTTC. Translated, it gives CASSPRDQSSYNEQFF.

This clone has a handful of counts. Here the CDR3 reads CASSLARGYEQYF. CDR3 bases: TGTGCCAGCAGCTTAGCGCGGGGTTACGAGCAGTACTTC. This chain joins TRBV7-2 and TRBJ2-7; D is possibly TRBD2 (6 bases). Germline CDR1 and CDR2: SGHTA and FQGNSA. This CDR3 contains 13 residues. V lost 0 bases and J lost 4, with 7 bases in between.

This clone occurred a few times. The CDR3 bases are TGTGCCAGCAGCTTACCGCTCCGACAGGACGCCAAAAACATTCAGTACTTC. Protein: CASSLPLRQDAKNIQYF. V usage is TRBV7-8 and J usage is TRBJ2-4; TRBD1 is a possible D gene (6 bases). The CDR3 consists of 17 residues. V lost 2 bases, J lost 1 base, and 15 bases lay in between. Germline V CDR1 and CDR2: SGHVS, FQNEAQ.

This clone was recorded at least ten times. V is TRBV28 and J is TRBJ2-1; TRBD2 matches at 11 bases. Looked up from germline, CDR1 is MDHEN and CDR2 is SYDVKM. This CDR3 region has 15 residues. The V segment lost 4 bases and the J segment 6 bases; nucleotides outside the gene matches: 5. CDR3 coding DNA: TGTGCCAGCAGTTCTCTAGCGGGAGGAAGCAATGAGCAGTTCTTC. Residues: CASSSLAGGSNEQFF.

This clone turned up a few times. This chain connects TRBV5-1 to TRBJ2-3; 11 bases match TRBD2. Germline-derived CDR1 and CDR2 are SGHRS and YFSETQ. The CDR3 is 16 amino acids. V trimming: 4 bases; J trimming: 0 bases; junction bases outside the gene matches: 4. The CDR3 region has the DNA TGCGCCAGCAGCCCCAGGACTAGCGGGAGCACAGATACGCAGTATTTT. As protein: CASSPRTSGSTDTQYF.

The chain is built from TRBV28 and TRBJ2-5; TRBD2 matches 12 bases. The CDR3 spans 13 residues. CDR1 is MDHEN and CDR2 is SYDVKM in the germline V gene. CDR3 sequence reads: CATSGSRQETQYF. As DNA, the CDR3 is TGTGCGACTAGCGGGAGTCGGCAAGAGACCCAGTACTTC.

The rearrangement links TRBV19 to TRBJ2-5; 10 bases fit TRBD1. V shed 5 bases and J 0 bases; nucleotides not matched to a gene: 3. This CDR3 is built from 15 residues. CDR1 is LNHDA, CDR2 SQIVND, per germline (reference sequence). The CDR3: CASSFDRGHQETQYF. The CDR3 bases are TGTGCCAGTAGTTTTGACAGGGGGCACCAAGAGACCCAGTACTTC.

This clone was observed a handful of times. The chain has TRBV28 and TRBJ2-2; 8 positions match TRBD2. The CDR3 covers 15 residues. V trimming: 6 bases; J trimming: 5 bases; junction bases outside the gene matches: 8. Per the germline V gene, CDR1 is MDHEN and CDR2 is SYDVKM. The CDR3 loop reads CASRHAGGATGELFF. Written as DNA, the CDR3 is TGTGCCAGCAGACATGCGGGAGGCGCTACCGGGGAGCTGTTTTTT.

In DNA form, the CDR3 reads TGTGCCAGCAGCCCAGAGAGGACTAGCGGCTACGAGCAGTACTTC. Its protein product is CASSPERTSGYEQYF. The genes are TRBV11-2 and TRBJ2-7; 10 nucleotides match TRBD2. Germline loops: CDR1 SGHAT, CDR2 FQNNGV. The CDR3 loop spans 15 amino acids. The V and J ends lost 5 bases and 3 bases, in that order; junction bases with no gene match: 7.

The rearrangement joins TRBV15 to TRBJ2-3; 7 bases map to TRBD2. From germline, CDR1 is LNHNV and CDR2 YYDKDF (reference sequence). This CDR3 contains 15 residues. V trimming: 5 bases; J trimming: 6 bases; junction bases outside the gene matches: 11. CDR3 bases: TGTGCCACCAGCCAACGTAGGGCTAGCGGCGATACGCAGTATTTT. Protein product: CATSQRRASGDTQYF.

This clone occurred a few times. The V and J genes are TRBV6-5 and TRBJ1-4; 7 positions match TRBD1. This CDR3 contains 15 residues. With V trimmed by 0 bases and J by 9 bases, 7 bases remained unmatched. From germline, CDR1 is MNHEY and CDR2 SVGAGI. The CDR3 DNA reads TGTGCCAGCAGTTACTCGATCAGGGGGGCGCAAAAACTGTTTTTT. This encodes CASSYSIRGAQKLFF.